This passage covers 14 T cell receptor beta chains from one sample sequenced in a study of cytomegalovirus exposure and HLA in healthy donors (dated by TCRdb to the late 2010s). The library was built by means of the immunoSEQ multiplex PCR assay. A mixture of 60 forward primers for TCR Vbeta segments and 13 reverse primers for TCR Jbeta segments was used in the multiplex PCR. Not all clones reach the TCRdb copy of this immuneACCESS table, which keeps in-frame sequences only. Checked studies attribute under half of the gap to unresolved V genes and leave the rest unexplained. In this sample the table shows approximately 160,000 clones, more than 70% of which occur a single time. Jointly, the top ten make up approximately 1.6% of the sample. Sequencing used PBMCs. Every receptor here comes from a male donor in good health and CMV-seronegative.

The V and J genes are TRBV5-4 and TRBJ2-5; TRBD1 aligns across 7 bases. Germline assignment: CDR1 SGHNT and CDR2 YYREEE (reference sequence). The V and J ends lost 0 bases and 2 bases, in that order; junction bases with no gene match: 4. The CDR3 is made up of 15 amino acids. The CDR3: CASSLAVRGQETQYF. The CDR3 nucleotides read TGTGCCAGCAGCTTGGCAGTCAGGGGGCAAGAGACCCAGTACTTC. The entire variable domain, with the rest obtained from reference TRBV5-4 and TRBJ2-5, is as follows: ETGVTQSPTHLIKTRGQQVTLRCSSQSGHNTVSWYQQALGQGPQFIFQYYREEENGRGNFPPRFSGLQFPNYSSELNVNALELDDSALYLCASSLAVRGQETQYFGPGTRLLVL.

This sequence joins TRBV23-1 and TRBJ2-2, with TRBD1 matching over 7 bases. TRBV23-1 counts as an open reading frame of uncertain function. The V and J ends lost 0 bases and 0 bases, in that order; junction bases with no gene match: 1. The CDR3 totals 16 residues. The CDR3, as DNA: TGCGCCAGCAGTCAATCAGGGGGCTCGAACACCGGGGAGCTGTTTTTT. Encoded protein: CASSQSGGSNTGELFF.

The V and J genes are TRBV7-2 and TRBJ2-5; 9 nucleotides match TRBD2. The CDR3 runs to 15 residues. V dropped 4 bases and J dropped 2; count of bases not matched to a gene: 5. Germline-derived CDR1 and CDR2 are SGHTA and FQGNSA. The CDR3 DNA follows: TGTGCCAGCAGCTCCCGACTAGCGGAGCAAGAGACCCAGTACTTC. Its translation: CASSSRLAEQETQYF.

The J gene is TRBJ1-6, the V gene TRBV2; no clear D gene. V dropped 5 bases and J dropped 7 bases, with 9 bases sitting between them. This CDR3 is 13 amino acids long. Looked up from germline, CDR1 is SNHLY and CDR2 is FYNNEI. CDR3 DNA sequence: TGTGCCAGCAGTTTACAGCCAAATTCACCCCTCCACTTT. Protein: CASSLQPNSPLHF.

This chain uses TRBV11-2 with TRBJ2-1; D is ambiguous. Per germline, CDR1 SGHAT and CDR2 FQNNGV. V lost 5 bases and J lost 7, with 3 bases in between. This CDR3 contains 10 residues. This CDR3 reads CASSRNEQFF. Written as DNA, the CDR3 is TGTGCCAGCAGCCGTAATGAGCAGTTCTTC.

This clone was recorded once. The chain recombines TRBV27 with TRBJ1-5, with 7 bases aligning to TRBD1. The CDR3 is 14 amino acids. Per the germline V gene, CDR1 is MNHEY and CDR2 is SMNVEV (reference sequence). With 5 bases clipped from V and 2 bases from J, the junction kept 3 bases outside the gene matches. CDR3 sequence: CASSLQGGNQPQHF. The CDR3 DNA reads TGTGCCAGCAGTCTTCAGGGGGGCAATCAGCCCCAGCATTTT.

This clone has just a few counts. CDR3 sequence reads: CASSLGHGSYEQYF. The CDR3 nucleotides are TGTGCCAGCAGCTTGGGGCACGGTTCCTACGAGCAGTACTTC. The chain joins TRBV11-1 to TRBJ2-7, with D possibly being TRBD1 (5 bases). V was shortened by 3 bases and J by 1 base, with 10 bases between the two germline ends. The CDR3 loop spans 14 amino acids. Germline lookup yields CDR1 SGHAT and CDR2 FQDESV (reference sequence).

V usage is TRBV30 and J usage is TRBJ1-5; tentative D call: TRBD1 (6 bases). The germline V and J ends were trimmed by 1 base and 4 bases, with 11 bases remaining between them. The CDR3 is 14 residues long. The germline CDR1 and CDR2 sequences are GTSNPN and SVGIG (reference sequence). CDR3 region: CAWSEGTRNQPQHF. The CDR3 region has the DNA TGTGCCTGGAGTGAAGGGACAAGGAATCAGCCCCAGCATTTT. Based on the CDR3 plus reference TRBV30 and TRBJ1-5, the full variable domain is SQTIHQWPATLVQPVGSPLSLECTVEGTSNPNLYWYRQAAGRGLQLLFYSVGIGQISSEVPQNLSASRPQDRQFILSSKKLLLSDSGFYLCAWSEGTRNQPQHFGDGTRLSIL.

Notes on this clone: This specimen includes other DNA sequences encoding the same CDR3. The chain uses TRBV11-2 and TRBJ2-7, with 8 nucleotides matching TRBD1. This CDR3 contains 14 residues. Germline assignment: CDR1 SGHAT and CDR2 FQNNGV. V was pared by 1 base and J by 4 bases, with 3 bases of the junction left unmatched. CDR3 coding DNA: TGTGCCAGCAGCTTAGGGCAGGGGGCTTACGAGCAGTACTTC. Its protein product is CASSLGQGAYEQYF.

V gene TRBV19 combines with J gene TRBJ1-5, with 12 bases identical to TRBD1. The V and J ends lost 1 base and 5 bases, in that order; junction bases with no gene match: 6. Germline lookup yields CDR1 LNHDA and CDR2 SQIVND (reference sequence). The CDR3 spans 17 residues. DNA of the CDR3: TGTGCCAGTAGTATAGGCCGGGACAGGGGGCGGGATCAGCCCCAGCATTTT. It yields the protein CASSIGRDRGRDQPQHF.

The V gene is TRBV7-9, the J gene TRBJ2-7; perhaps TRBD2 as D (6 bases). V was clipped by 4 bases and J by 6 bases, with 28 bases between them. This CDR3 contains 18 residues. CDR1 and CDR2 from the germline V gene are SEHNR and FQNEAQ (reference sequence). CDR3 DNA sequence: TGTGCCAGCAGCTCTTTGGAGGGCCTATCACCCGACGGGGGCGAGCAGTACTTC. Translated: CASSSLEGLSPDGGEQYF. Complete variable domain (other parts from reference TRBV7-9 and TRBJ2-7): DTGVSQNPRHKITKRGQNVTFRCDPISEHNRLYWYRQTLGQGPEFLTYFQNEAQLEKSRLLSDRFSAERPKGSFSTLEIQRTEQGDSAMYLCASSSLEGLSPDGGEQYFGPGTRLTVT.

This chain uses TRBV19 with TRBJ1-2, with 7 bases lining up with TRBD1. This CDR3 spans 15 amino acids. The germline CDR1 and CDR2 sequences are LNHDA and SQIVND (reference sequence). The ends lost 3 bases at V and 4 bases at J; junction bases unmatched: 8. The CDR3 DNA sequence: TGTGCCAGTAGTATCACAGGGGACGCCCCCTATGGCTACACCTTC. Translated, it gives CASSITGDAPYGYTF. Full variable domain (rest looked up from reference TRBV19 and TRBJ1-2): DGGITQSPKYLFRKEGQNVTLSCEQNLNHDAMYWYRQDPGQGLRLIYYSQIVNDFQKGDIAEGYSVSREKKESFPLTVTSAQKNPTAFYLCASSITGDAPYGYTFGSGTRLTVV.

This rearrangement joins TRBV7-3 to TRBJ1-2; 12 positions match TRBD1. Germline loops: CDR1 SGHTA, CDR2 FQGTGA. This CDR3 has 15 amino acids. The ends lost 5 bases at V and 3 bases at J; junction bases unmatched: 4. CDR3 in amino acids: CASSPGTGGDYGYTF. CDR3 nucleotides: TGTGCCAGCAGCCCCGGGACAGGGGGCGACTATGGCTACACCTTC.

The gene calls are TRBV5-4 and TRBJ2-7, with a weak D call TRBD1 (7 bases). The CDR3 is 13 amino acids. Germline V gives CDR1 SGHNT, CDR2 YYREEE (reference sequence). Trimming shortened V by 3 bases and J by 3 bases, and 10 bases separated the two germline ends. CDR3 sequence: CASSWQGGYEQYF. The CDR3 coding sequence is TGTGCCAGCAGCTGGCAGGGGGGCTACGAGCAGTACTTC. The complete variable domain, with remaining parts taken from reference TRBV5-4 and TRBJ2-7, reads ETGVTQSPTHLIKTRGQQVTLRCSSQSGHNTVSWYQQALGQGPQFIFQYYREEENGRGNFPPRFSGLQFPNYSSELNVNALELDDSALYLCASSWQGGYEQYFGPGTRLTVT.